This TCR beta chain was captured in a study of cytomegalovirus exposure and HLA in healthy donors. PCR primers comprised 60 Vbeta and 13 Jbeta primers. Libraries were prepared by immunoSEQ multiplex PCR; TCRdb keeps only in-frame clonotypes and omits some of them. The table has under 110,000 clones, over 70% seen once. Germline loops: CDR1 SQVTM, CDR2 ANQGSEA. Trimming stripped 1 base from V and 3 bases from J, with 9 bases between. This CDR3 has 13 residues. Sequencing input: PBMCs. The chain uses TRBV29-1 and TRBJ1-2, with D maybe TRBD1 (6 bases). This TCR came from a male donor in good health and CMV-seropositive. CDR3 DNA sequence: TGCAGCGTTGAAGGGCAGGGGTACTATGGCTACACCTTC. Translated, it gives CSVEGQGYYGYTF.